A single sample gave rise to the 3 T cell receptor beta chains below, sequenced in a study of cytomegalovirus exposure and HLA in healthy donors. The study ran its PCR with 60 Vbeta and 13 Jbeta primers. Only in-frame clones appear in the TCRdb table, and some are missing; sequencing was by immunoSEQ multiplex PCR. The data show some 160,000 clones, 80% to 90% seen once. Material: PBMCs. The receptors stem from a woman aged 40 to 50 in good health and CMV-seropositive.

The V gene is TRBV18, the J gene TRBJ2-7, with TRBD1 identical over 7 bases. CDR1 and CDR2 (germline): KGHSH, LQKENI. V was pared by 4 bases and J by 3 bases, with 6 bases of the junction left unmatched. CDR3 length: 14 residues. For the CDR3, the DNA is TGTGCCAGCTCACAGAGGGGGCCTAACTACGAGCAGTACTTC. This translates into CASSQRGPNYEQYF.

This clone was counted a few times. The rearrangement joins TRBV10-2 to TRBJ1-1; TRBD1 matches 9 bases. Trimming removed 7 bases from V and 6 bases from J; junction bases left unmatched: 9. Germline CDR1 reads WSHSY; CDR2 reads SAAADI. The CDR3 contains 14 residues. CDR3 in amino acids: CASTPGTGSSEAFF. As DNA, the CDR3 is TGCGCCAGCACCCCCGGGACAGGGAGCTCTGAAGCTTTCTTT.

The rearrangement uses TRBV2 and TRBJ2-1, with TRBD2 matching over 10 bases. V was clipped by 5 bases and J by 4 bases; unmatched bases: 5. Per the germline V gene, CDR1 is SNHLY and CDR2 is FYNNEI. This CDR3 is 15 amino acids long. The CDR3 DNA reads TGTGCCAGCAGTCCTAGCGGGGGTGCTTACAATGAGCAGTTCTTC. Protein product: CASSPSGGAYNEQFF.